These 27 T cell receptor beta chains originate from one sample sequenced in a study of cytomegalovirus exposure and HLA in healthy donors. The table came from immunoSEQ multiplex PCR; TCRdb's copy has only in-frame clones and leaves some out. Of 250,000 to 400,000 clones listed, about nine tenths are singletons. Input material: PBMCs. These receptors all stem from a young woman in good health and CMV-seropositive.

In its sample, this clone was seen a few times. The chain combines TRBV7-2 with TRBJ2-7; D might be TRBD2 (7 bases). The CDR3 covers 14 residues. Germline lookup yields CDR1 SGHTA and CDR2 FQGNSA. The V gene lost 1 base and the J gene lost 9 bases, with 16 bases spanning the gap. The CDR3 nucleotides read TGTGCCAGCAGCTTAGTTTTGGGGGGGCAAGGGCAGTACTTC. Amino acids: CASSLVLGGQGQYF.

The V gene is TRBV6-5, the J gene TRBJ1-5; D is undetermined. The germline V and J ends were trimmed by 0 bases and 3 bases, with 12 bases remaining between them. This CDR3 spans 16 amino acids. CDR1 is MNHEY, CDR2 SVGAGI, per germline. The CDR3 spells CASSYSTIRPNQPQHF. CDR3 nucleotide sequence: TGTGCCAGCAGTTACTCGACGATACGGCCCAATCAGCCCCAGCATTTT.

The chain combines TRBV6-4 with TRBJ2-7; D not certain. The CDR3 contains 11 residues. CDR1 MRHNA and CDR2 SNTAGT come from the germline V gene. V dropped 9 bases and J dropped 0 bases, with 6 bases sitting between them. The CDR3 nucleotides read TGTGCCAGTACTATCTCCTACGAGCAGTACTTC. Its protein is CASTISYEQYF.

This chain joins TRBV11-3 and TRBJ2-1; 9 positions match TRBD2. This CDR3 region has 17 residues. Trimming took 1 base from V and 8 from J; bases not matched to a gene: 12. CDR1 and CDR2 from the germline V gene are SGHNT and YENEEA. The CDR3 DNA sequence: TGTGCCAGCAGCTTAGCTCCAAAGCGGGGGGCAATGTATGAGCAGTTCTTC. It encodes CASSLAPKRGAMYEQFF.

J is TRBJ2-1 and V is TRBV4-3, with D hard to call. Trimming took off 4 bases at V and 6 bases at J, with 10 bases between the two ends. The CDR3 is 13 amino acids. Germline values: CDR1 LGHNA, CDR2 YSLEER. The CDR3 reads CASSREPFNEQFF. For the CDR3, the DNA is TGCGCCAGCAGCCGCGAGCCCTTCAATGAGCAGTTCTTC.

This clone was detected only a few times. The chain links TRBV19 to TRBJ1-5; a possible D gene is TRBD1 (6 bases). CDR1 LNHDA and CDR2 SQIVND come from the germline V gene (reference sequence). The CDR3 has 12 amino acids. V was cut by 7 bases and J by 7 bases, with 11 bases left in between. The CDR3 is CASTQGIQPQHF. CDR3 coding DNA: TGTGCCAGTACGCAGGGGATACAGCCCCAGCATTTT.

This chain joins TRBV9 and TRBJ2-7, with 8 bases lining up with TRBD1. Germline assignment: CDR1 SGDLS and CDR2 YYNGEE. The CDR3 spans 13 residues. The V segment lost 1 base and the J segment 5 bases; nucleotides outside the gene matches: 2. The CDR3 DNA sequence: TGTGCCAGCAGCGTAAAGACAGGGGACGAGCAGTACTTC. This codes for CASSVKTGDEQYF.

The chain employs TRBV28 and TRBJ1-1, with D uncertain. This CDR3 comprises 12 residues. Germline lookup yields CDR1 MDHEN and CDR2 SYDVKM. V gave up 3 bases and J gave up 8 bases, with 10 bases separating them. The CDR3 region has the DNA TGTGCCAGCAGTTTGAGGACGACAGAAGCTTTCTTT. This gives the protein CASSLRTTEAFF. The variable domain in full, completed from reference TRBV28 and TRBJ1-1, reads DVKVTQSSRYLVKRTGEKVFLECVQDMDHENMFWYRQDPGLGLRLIYFSYDVKMKEKGDIPEGYSVSREKKERFSLILESASTNQTSMYLCASSLRTTEAFFGQGTRLTVV.

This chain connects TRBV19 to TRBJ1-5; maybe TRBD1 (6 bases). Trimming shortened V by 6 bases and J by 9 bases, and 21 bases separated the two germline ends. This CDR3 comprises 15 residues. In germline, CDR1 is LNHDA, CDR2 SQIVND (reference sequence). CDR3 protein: CASRLEDSDLMPQHF. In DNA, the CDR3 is TGTGCCAGTAGGCTGGAGGACAGTGATCTCATGCCCCAGCATTTT.

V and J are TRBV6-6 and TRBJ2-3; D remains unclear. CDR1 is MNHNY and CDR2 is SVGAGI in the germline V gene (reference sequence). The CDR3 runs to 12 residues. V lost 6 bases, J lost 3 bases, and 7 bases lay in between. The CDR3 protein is CASSHVTDTQYF. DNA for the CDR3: TGTGCCAGCAGCCATGTGACAGATACGCAGTATTTT.

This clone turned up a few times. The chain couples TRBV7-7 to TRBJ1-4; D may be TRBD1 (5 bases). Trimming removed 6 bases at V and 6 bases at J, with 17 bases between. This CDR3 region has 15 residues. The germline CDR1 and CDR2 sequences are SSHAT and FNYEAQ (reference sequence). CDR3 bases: TGTGCCAGCAGTCCGTCCGTCGGGGGGGATGAAAAACTGTTTTTT. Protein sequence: CASSPSVGGDEKLFF.

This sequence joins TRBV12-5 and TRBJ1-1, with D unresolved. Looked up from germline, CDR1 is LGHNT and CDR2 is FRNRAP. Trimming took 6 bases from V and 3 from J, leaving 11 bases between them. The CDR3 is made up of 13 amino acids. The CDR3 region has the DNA TGTGCTAGTGGCCGGACTTGGGACACTGAAGCTTTCTTT. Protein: CASGRTWDTEAFF.

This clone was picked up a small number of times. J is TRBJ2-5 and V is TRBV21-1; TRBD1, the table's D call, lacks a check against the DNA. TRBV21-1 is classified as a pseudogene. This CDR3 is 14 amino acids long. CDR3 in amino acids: CASSDRTPQETQYF. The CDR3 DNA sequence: TGTGCCAGCAGCGACAGAACTCCACAAGAGACCCAGTACTTC.

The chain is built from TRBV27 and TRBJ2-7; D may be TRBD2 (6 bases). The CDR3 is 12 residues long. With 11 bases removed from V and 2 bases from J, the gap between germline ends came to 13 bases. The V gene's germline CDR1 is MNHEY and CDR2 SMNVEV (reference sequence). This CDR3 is CAAGRTPYEQYF. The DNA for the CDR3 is TGTGCCGCGGGGCGGACACCCTACGAGCAGTACTTC.

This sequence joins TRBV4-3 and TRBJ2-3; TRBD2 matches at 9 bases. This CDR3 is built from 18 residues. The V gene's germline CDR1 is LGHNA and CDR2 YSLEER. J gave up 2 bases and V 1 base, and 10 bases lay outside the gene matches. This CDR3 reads CASSQGSIAGVYTDTQYF. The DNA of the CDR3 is TGCGCCAGCAGCCAAGGGTCAATAGCGGGAGTTTACACAGATACGCAGTATTTT.

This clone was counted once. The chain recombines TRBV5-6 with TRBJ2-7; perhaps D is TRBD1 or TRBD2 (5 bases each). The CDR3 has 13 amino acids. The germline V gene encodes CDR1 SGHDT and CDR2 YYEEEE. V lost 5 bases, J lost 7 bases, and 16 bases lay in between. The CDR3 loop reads CASSTGTTGEQYF. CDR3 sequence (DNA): TGTGCCAGCAGTACGGGGACCACCGGGGAGCAGTACTTC.

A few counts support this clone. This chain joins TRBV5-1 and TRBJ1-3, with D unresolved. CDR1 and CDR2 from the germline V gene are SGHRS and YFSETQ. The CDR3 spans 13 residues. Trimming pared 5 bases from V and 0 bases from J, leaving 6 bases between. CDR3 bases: TGCGCCAGCAGTATAAACTCTGGAAACACCATATATTTT. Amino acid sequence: CASSINSGNTIYF.

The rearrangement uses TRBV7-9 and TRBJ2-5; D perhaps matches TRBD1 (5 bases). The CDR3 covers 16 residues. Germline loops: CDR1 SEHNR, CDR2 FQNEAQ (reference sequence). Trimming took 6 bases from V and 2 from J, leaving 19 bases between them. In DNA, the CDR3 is TGTGCCAGCAGAATGGAAAGGGGATTAGCACAAGAGACCCAGTACTTC. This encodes CASRMERGLAQETQYF.

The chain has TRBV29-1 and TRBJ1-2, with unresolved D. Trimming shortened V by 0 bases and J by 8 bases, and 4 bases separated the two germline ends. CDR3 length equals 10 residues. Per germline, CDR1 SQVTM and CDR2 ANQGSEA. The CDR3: CSVEEGGYTF. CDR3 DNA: TGCAGCGTTGAAGAAGGGGGCTACACCTTC.

The CDR3: CASSQEFYNEQFF. CDR3 bases: TGCGCCAGCAGCCAAGAGTTCTACAATGAGCAGTTCTTC. The chain has TRBV4-3 and TRBJ2-1; the D is unclear. Trimming left V 0 bases short and J 3 bases short, with 3 bases between. CDR3 length equals 13 residues. Germline V gives CDR1 LGHNA, CDR2 YSLEER.

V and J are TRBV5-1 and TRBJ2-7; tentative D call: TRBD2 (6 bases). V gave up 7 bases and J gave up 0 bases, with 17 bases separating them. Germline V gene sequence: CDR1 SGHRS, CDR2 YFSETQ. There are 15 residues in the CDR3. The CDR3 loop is CASGPEGGPSYEQYF. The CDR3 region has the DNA TGCGCCAGCGGCCCTGAGGGAGGCCCCTCCTACGAGCAGTACTTC.

The CDR3 loop is CASSLLREEQYF. The CDR3 nucleotides are TGTGCCAGCAGTTTGTTGCGCGAAGAGCAGTACTTC. V and J are TRBV28 and TRBJ2-7; D gene uncertain. With 3 bases removed from V and 7 bases from J, the gap between germline ends came to 10 bases. This CDR3 contains 12 residues. Germline assignment: CDR1 MDHEN and CDR2 SYDVKM.

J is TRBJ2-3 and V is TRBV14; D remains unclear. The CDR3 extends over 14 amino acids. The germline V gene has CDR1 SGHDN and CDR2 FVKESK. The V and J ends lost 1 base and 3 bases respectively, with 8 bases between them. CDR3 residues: CASSQVVGTDTQYF. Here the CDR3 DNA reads TGTGCCAGCAGCCAAGTCGTAGGAACAGATACGCAGTATTTT.

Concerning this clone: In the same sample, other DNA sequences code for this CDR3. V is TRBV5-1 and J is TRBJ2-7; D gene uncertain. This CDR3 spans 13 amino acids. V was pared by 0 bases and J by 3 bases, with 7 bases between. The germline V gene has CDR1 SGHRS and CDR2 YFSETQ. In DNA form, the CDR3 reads TGCGCCAGCAGCTTGGTTGGAAGCTACGAGCAGTACTTC. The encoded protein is CASSLVGSYEQYF.

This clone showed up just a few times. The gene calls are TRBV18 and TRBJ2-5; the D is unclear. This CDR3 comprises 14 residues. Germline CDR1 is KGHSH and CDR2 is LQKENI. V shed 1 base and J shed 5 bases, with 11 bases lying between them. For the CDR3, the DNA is TGTGCCAGCTCACCACGAAACGGTGCGGAGACCCAGTACTTC. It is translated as CASSPRNGAETQYF.

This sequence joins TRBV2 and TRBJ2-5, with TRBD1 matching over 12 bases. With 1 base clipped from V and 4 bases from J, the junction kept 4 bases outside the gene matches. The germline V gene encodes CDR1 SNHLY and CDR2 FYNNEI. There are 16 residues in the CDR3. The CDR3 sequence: CASSEVGQGAGETQYF. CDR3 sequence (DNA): TGTGCCAGCAGTGAAGTGGGACAGGGGGCCGGAGAGACCCAGTACTTC. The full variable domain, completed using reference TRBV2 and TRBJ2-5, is EPEVTQTPSHQVTQMGQEVILRCVPISNHLYFYWYRQILGQKVEFLVSFYNNEISEKSEIFDDQFSVERPDGSNFTLKIRSTKLEDSAMYFCASSEVGQGAGETQYFGPGTRLLVL.

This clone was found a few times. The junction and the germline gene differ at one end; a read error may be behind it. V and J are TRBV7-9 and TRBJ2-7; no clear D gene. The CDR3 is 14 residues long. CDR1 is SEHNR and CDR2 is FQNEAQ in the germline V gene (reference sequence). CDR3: CASSHDWGSSEQYF. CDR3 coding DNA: TGTGCCAGCAGCCATGACTGGGGATCCTCCGAGCAGTACTTC. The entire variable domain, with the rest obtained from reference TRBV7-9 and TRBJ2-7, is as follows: DTGVSQNPRHKITKRGQNVTFRCDPISEHNRLYWYRQTLGQGPEFLTYFQNEAQLEKSRLLSDRFSAERPKGSFSTLEIQRTEQGDSAMYLCASSHDWGSSEQYFGPGTRLTVT.